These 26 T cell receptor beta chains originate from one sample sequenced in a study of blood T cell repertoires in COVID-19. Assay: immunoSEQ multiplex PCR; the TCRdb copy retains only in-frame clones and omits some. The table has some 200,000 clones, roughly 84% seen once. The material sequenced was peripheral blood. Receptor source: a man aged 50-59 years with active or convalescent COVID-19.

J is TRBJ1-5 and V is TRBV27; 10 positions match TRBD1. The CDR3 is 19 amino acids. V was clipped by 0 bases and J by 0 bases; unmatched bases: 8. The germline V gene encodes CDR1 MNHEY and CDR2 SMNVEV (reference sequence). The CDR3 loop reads CASSLSWTGGLYSNQPQHF. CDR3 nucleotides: TGTGCCAGCAGTTTATCCTGGACAGGGGGACTTTATAGCAATCAGCCCCAGCATTTT.

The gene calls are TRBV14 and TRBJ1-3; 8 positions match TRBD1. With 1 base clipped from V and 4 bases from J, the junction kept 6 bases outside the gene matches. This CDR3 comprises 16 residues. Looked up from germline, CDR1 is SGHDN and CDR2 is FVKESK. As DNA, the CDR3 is TGTGCCAGCAGCCAAGCCTTCCGGGACAGGGGAAACACCATATATTTT. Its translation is CASSQAFRDRGNTIYF.

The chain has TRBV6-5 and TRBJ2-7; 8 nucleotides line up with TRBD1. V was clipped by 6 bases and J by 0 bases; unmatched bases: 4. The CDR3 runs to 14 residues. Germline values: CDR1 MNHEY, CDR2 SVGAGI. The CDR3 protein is CASSPGQASYEQYV. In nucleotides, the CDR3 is TGTGCCAGCAGCCCGGGACAGGCCTCCTACGAGCAGTACGTC.

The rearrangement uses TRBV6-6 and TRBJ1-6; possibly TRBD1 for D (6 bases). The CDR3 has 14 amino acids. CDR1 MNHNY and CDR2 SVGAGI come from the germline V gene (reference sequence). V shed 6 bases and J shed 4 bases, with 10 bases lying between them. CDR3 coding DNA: TGTGCCAGCAGCCATGGACAGTATAATTCACCCCTCCACTTT. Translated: CASSHGQYNSPLHF.

Written as DNA, the CDR3 is TGCGCCAGCAGCCAAGGTTCACAGGCCAGACTAGCCAAAAACATTCAGTACTTC. This encodes CASSQGSQARLAKNIQYF. This chain uses TRBV4-1 with TRBJ2-4; D may be TRBD1 (5 bases). CDR1 MGHRA and CDR2 YSYEKL come from the germline V gene. The CDR3 covers 18 residues. The V end was cut by 1 base, the J end by 0 bases, with 16 bases between.

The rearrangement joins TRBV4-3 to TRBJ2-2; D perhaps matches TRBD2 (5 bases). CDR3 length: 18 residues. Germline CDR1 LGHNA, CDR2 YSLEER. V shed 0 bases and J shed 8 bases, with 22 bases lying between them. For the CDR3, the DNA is TGCGCCAGCAGCCAAGACCCTGCGGTAGGAGGCTGGTCGGGGGAGCTGTTTTTT. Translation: CASSQDPAVGGWSGELFF.

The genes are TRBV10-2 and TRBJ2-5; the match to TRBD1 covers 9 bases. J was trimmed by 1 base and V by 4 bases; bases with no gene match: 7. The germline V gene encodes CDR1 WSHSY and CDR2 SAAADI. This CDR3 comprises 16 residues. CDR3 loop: CASSGTGTGTQETQYF. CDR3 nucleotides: TGCGCCAGCAGTGGAACCGGGACAGGGACCCAAGAGACCCAGTACTTC.

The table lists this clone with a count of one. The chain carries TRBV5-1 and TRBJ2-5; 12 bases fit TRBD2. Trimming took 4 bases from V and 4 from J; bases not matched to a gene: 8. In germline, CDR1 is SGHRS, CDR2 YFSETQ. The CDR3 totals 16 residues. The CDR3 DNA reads TGCGCCAGCAGCCCCGCTTCGGGACTAGCGGGAGAGACCCAGTACTTC. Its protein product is CASSPASGLAGETQYF. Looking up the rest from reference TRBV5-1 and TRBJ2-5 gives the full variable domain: KAGVTQTPRYLIKTRGQQVTLSCSPISGHRSVSWYQQTPGQGLQFLFEYFSETQRNKGNFPGRFSGRQFSNSRSEMNVSTLELGDSALYLCASSPASGLAGETQYFGPGTRLLVL.

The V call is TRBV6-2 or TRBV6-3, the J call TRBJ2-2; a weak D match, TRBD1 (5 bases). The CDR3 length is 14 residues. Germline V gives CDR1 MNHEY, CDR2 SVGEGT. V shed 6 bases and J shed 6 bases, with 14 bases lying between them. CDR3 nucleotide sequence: TGTGCCAGCAGCCGACAGTTAAGAGCCGGGGAGCTGTTTTTT. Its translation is CASSRQLRAGELFF.

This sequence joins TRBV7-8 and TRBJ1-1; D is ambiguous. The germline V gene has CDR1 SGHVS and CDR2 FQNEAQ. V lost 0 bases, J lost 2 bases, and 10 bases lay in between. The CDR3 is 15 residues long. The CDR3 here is CASSLAGGKNTEAFF. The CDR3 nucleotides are TGTGCCAGCAGCTTAGCGGGCGGGAAAAACACTGAAGCTTTCTTT.

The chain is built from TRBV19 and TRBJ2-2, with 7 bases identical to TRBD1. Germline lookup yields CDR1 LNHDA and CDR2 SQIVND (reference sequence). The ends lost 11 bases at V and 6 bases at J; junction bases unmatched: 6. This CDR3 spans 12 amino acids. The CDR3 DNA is TGTGCCGGGGGAACAGGGGCCGGGGAGCTGTTTTTT. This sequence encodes CAGGTGAGELFF.

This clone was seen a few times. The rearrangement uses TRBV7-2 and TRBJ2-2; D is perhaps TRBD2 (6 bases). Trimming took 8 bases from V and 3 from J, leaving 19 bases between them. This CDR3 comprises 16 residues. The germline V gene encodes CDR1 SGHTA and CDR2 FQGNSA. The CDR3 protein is CASGDPGRGYTGELFF. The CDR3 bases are TGTGCCAGCGGCGACCCGGGGCGGGGCTACACCGGGGAGCTGTTTTTT. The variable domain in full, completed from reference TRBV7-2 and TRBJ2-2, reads GAGVSQSPSNKVTEKGKDVELRCDPISGHTALYWYRQSLGQGLEFLIYFQGNSAPDKSGLPSDRFSAERTGGSVSTLTIQRTQQEDSAVYLCASGDPGRGYTGELFFGEGSRLTVL.

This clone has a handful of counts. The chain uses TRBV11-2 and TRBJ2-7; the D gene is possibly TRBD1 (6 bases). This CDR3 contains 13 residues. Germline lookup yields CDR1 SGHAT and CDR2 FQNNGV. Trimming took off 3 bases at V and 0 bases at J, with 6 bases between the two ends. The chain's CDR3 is CASSLGASYEQYV. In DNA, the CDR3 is TGTGCCAGCAGCTTGGGGGCCTCCTACGAGCAGTACGTC.

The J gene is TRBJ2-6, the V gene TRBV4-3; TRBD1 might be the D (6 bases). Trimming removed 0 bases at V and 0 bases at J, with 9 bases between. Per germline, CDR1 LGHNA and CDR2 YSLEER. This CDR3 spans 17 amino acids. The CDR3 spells CASSQDAGVSGANVLTF. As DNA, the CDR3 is TGCGCCAGCAGCCAAGATGCAGGGGTCTCTGGGGCCAACGTCCTGACTTTC.

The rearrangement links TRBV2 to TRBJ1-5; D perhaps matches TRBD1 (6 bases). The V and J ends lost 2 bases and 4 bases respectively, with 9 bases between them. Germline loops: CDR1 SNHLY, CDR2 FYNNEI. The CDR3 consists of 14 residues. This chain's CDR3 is CASSERTENQPQHF. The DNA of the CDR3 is TGTGCCAGCAGTGAAAGGACAGAGAATCAGCCCCAGCATTTT.

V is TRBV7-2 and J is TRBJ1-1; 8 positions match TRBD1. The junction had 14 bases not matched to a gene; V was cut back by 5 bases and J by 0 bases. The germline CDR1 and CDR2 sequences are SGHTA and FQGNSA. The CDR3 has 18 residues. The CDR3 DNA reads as TGTGCCAGCAGCCCCACGGGGACAGGAACCAAAATGAACACTGAAGCTTTCTTT. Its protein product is CASSPTGTGTKMNTEAFF.

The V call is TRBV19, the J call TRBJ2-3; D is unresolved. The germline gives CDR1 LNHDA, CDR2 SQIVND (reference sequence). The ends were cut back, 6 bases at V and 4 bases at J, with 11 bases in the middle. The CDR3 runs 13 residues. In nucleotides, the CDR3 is TGTGCCAGTAGACCCCGAGGCGCAGATACGCAGTATTTT. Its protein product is CASRPRGADTQYF.

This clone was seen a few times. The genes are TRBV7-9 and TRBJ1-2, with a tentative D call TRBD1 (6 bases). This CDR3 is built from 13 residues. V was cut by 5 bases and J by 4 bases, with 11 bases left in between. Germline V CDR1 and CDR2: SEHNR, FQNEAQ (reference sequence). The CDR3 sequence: CASSPTGSYGYTF. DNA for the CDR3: TGTGCCAGCAGCCCTACAGGGTCCTATGGCTACACCTTC.

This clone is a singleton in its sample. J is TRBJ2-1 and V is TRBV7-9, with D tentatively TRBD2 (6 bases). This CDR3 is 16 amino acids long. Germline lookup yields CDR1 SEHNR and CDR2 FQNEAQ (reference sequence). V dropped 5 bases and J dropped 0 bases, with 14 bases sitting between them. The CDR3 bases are TGTGCCAGCAGCCCCCCTAGCGTCGTCTCCTACAATGAGCAGTTCTTC. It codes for CASSPPSVVSYNEQFF.

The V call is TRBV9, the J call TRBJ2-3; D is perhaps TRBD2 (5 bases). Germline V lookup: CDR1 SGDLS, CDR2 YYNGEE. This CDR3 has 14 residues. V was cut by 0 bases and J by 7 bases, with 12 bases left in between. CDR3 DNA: TGTGCCAGCAGCGTAGGCCCATCGGGGAATACGCAGTATTTT. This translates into CASSVGPSGNTQYF.

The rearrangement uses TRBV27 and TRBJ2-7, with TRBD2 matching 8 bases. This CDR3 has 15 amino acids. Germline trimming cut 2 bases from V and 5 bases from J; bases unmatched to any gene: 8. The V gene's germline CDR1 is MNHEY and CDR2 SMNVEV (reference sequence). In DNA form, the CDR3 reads TGTGCCAGCAGTTTAGTGAGCGGGAGTATCGACGAGCAGTACTTC. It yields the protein CASSLVSGSIDEQYF.

The CDR3 spells CASSQGRLYGYTF. Here the CDR3 DNA reads TGTGCCAGCAGTCAGGGCAGACTCTATGGCTACACCTTC. V is TRBV6-5 and J is TRBJ1-2; D is perhaps TRBD1 (5 bases). Trimming took 5 bases from V and 4 from J, leaving 11 bases between them. There are 13 residues in the CDR3. Per the germline V gene, CDR1 is MNHEY and CDR2 is SVGAGI.

The CDR3 nucleotides are TGTGCCAGCATAGAGGACAGGGGGCTTTCTGGCTACACCTTC. This encodes CASIEDRGLSGYTF. The J gene is TRBJ1-2, the V gene TRBV6-1; TRBD1 agrees at 11 bases. Trimming removed 7 bases from V and 7 bases from J; junction bases left unmatched: 8. The length of the CDR3 is 14 residues. The germline CDR1 and CDR2 sequences are MNHNS and SASEGT.

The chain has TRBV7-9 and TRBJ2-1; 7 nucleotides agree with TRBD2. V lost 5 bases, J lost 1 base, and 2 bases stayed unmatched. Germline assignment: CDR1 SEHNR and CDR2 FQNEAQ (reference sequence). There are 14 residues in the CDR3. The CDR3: CASSRSGSYNEQFF. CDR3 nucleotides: TGTGCCAGCAGCCGTAGCGGGTCCTACAATGAGCAGTTCTTC.

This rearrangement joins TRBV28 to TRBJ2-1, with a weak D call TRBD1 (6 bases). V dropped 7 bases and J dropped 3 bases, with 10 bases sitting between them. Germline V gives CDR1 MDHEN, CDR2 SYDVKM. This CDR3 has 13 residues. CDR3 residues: CASTQDSYNEQFF. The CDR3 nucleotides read TGTGCCAGCACCCAGGACAGCTACAATGAGCAGTTCTTC.

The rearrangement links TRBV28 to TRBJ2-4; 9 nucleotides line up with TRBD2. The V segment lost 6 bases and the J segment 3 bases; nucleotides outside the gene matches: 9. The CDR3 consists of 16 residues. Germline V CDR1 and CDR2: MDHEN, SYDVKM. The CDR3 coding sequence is TGTGCCAGCAGGGCCGTAGCGGGAGCTGGCAAAAACATTCAGTACTTC. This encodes CASRAVAGAGKNIQYF.